Below are 9 T cell receptor beta chains sequenced from a single sample in a study of blood T cell repertoires in COVID-19. The table came from immunoSEQ multiplex PCR; TCRdb's copy has only in-frame clones and leaves some out. The table lists about 100,000 clones, about 90% of them singletons. Sample: peripheral blood. The receptors derive from a young man in a cohort sampled during active COVID-19.

V gene TRBV6-5 combines with J gene TRBJ2-7; 9 nucleotides align to TRBD1. CDR1 MNHEY and CDR2 SVGAGI come from the germline V gene. With 6 bases clipped from V and 5 bases from J, the junction kept 11 bases outside the gene matches. The CDR3 consists of 15 residues. CDR3 sequence: CASSPGTGLIHEQYF. CDR3 nucleotide sequence: TGTGCCAGCAGCCCCGGGACAGGGCTGATCCACGAGCAGTACTTC.

The count of this clone is one. The chain has TRBV3-1 (or the pseudogene TRBV3-2) and TRBJ1-6, with 7 bases fitting TRBD1. After removal of 2 bases from V and 8 bases from J, the junction contained 9 bases not matched to a gene. The CDR3 loop spans 16 amino acids. Germline-derived CDR1 and CDR2 are LGHDT and YNNKEL (reference sequence). The CDR3 loop reads CASSQNRDSLYSPLHF. In DNA form, the CDR3 reads TGTGCCAGCAGCCAAAATCGGGACAGTTTATATTCACCCCTCCACTTT.

This rearrangement joins TRBV19 to TRBJ2-4; TRBD2 agrees at 7 bases. The V and J ends lost 5 bases and 0 bases, in that order; junction bases with no gene match: 7. The germline V gene encodes CDR1 LNHDA and CDR2 SQIVND (reference sequence). This CDR3 region has 16 residues. The chain's CDR3 is CASSRQGGLAKNIQYF. In DNA, the CDR3 is TGTGCCAGTAGTCGTCAGGGAGGGTTAGCCAAAAACATTCAGTACTTC.

The chain combines TRBV7-9 with TRBJ2-7, with D perhaps TRBD2 (5 bases). Trimming shortened V by 4 bases and J by 4 bases, and 8 bases separated the two germline ends. Looked up from germline, CDR1 is SEHNR and CDR2 is FQNEAQ (reference sequence). CDR3 size: 12 residues. The CDR3 DNA is TGTGCCAGCAGCTCGGACTGGTACGAGCAGTACTTC. Translation: CASSSDWYEQYF.

This chain connects TRBV24-1 to TRBJ1-1; 8 bases map to TRBD1. The germline V gene encodes CDR1 KGHDR and CDR2 SFDVKD. This CDR3 is 15 amino acids long. Unmatched junction bases numbered 7, after V lost 6 bases and J lost 2 bases. The CDR3 region has the DNA TGTGCCACCAGTCGGTCGGACAGGGATAACACTGAAGCTTTCTTT. As protein: CATSRSDRDNTEAFF.

This clone was seen more than once but under ten times. The chain employs TRBV7-2 and TRBJ2-3; the match to TRBD2 covers 7 bases. J gave up 2 bases and V 1 base, and 3 bases lay outside the gene matches. Germline loops: CDR1 SGHTA, CDR2 FQGNSA. The CDR3 is 15 residues long. CDR3 in DNA: TGTGCCAGCAGCTTAGTCGGGGGGAACACAGATACGCAGTATTTT. Encoded protein: CASSLVGGNTDTQYF.

The CDR3, as DNA: TGTGCCAGCAGTTTGCGAGGATATGGCTACACCTTC. Its translation: CASSLRGYGYTF. The chain is built from TRBV27 and TRBJ1-2; D not certain. Trimming removed 3 bases at V and 5 bases at J, with 7 bases between. CDR1 is MNHEY, CDR2 SMNVEV, per germline (reference sequence). The CDR3 is 12 residues long.

The chain has TRBV10-3 and TRBJ1-1; tentative D call: TRBD1 (5 bases). Trimming shortened V by 4 bases and J by 5 bases, and 8 bases separated the two germline ends. This CDR3 is 12 amino acids long. The germline CDR1 and CDR2 sequences are ENHRY and SYGVKD. The CDR3 DNA reads as TGTGCCATCAGTGTGGGGGGGACTGAAGCTTTCTTT. As protein: CAISVGGTEAFF.

The genes are TRBV7-8 and TRBJ1-5; D gene ambiguous. Germline V CDR1 and CDR2: SGHVS, FQNEAQ. Trimming pared 2 bases from V and 2 bases from J, leaving 7 bases between. The CDR3 is 14 residues long. The CDR3 protein is CASSLSHGNQPQHF. The CDR3 DNA sequence: TGTGCCAGCAGCTTATCCCATGGCAATCAGCCCCAGCATTTT.